The present TCR beta chain was sequenced within a study of blood T cell repertoires in COVID-19. V was trimmed by 1 base and J by 6 bases, leaving 19 bases between them. The CDR3 consists of 17 residues. Per the germline V gene, CDR1 is LNHDA and CDR2 is SQIVND (reference sequence). Sequencing used immunoSEQ multiplex PCR; TCRdb keeps in-frame clones, though not all of them. The data contain around 200,000 clones, approximately 86% of them singletons. This TCR derives from a man in his late teens or twenties with acute COVID-19. The specimen was PBMCs or T cells enriched from blood (not recorded which). The rearrangement joins TRBV19 to TRBJ1-5, with D possibly being TRBD1 (5 bases). The CDR3 bases are TGTGCCAGTAGTATAGGATTTAGGGCCAAAAGGGGTCAGCCCCAGCATTTT. This sequence encodes CASSIGFRAKRGQPQHF.